One T cell receptor beta chain is described in this entry. Age- and sex-matched healthy donors served as the control group. This sample was taken from a study of CD8 T cells in Susac syndrome. The length of the CDR3 is 13 residues. Between the trimmed V and J ends, which lost 5 bases and 1 base, there was a span of 5 bases. CDR1 is SGHTA and CDR2 is FQGTGA in the germline V gene. RNA amounts of about 0.5 to 1 ug underwent reverse transcription with random hexamers. TCR beta CDR3 was amplified by immunoSEQ multiplex PCR. This amplification extended across 54 Vbeta and 13 Jbeta segments. TCRdb fed the immunoSEQ multiplex PCR reads into MiXCR, producing one record per CDR3 protein. Of 180,000 or so distinct CDR3 sequences in the sample, 90% to 95% were seen once.

Sample: CD4+ T cells from PBMCs. The clonotype originates from a human donor in good health. The chain recombines TRBV7-3 with TRBJ2-2; the D is unclear. The CDR3 DNA reads as TGTGCCAGCAGCGCACAGAACACCGGGGAGCTGTTTTTT. Its protein is CASSAQNTGELFF.